This TCR beta chain was sequenced in a study of Ad26.COV2.S vaccination and SARS-CoV-2 variants. The count of this clone is one. The assay was immunoSEQ multiplex PCR, and TCRdb's table has in-frame clones only and misses some. The sample shows 200,000 to 300,000 clones, around 90% of them seen only once. The CDR3 runs to 13 residues. Trimming at V came to 7 bases and at J to 12 bases, leaving 12 bases not matched to a gene. CDR1 is MGHDK, CDR2 SYGVNS, per germline. As for treatment: about 20 received Ad26.COV2.S at low or high dose, single or two shots; about 5 received placebo; per-sample allocation not given. Samples were taken on day 63 after the first vaccine or placebo injection.

This chain uses TRBV25-1 with TRBJ2-1, with 7 bases fitting TRBD2. Sequencing was performed on peripheral blood, taken in a trial of Ad26.COV2.S vaccine versus placebo. The sequence was obtained from a person between 18 and 65 years old who received the Ad26.COV2.S COVID-19 vaccine or a placebo. The CDR3 region is CASTLTSDFGQFF. CDR3 sequence (DNA): TGTGCCAGCACCCTAACTAGCGATTTTGGGCAGTTCTTC.